The 4 T cell receptor beta chains below were found in one sample sequenced in a study of vaccination effects on CD4 cells after COVID-19. Here immunoSEQ multiplex PCR was the method, and the copy in TCRdb shows in-frame clones only, minus some. Counted here are about 61,000 clones, about four fifths occurring once; the ten biggest clones make up more than 2%. Antigen-specific CD4+ T cells were expanded (with viral peptide pools) by the ViraFEST assay ahead of sequencing. Culture proceeded for approximately 9 days, and CD4+ T cells were then isolated. The antigens of these receptors remain unknown. This material consisted of CD4+ T cells from PBMCs cultured with HCoV-229E spike peptides, taken before COVID-19 vaccination. These receptor sequences come from a human donor who received a COVID-19 vaccine.

The rearrangement joins TRBV5-1 to TRBJ2-5; D not certain. The germline CDR1 and CDR2 sequences are SGHRS and YFSETQ. The CDR3 totals 14 residues. V dropped 0 bases and J dropped 3 bases, with 9 bases sitting between them. Here the CDR3 reads CASSLGGFEETQYF. Here the CDR3 DNA reads TGCGCCAGCAGCTTGGGGGGTTTCGAAGAGACCCAGTACTTC.

The count of this clone is one. In DNA, the CDR3 is TGTGCCAGCAGTTTATCGACAGGGGCGATGATGGGGGCCAACGTCCTGACTTTC. Translating gives CASSLSTGAMMGANVLTF. The chain uses TRBV27 and TRBJ2-6, with 8 nucleotides matching TRBD1. Germline lookup yields CDR1 MNHEY and CDR2 SMNVEV (reference sequence). CDR3 length: 18 amino acids. V lost 0 bases, J lost 4 bases, and 8 bases stayed unmatched.

As DNA, the CDR3 is TGTGCCAGCAGCATTCAACAGGGAGGGCGATCACCCCTCCACTTT. This sequence encodes CASSIQQGGRSPLHF. The rearrangement links TRBV11-1 to TRBJ1-6; D possibly corresponds to TRBD1 (6 bases). Trimming removed 5 bases at V and 10 bases at J, with 18 bases between. Germline-derived CDR1 and CDR2 are SGHAT and FQDESV (reference sequence). The CDR3 contains 15 residues. The full variable domain, its missing parts supplied by reference TRBV11-1 and TRBJ1-6, is EAEVAQSPRYKITEKSQAVAFWCDPISGHATLYWYRQILGQGPELLVQFQDESVVDDSQLPKDRFSAERLKGVDSTLKIQPAELGDSAMYLCASSIQQGGRSPLHFGNGTRLTVT.

J is TRBJ2-2 and V is TRBV27; TRBD1 agrees at 9 bases. The CDR3 loop spans 16 amino acids. The germline gives CDR1 MNHEY, CDR2 SMNVEV (reference sequence). Germline trimming cut 5 bases from V and 1 base from J; bases unmatched to any gene: 5. CDR3 in DNA: TGTGCCAGCAGTCAACAGGGGGCTCGGAACACCGGGGAGCTGTTTTTT. As protein: CASSQQGARNTGELFF.